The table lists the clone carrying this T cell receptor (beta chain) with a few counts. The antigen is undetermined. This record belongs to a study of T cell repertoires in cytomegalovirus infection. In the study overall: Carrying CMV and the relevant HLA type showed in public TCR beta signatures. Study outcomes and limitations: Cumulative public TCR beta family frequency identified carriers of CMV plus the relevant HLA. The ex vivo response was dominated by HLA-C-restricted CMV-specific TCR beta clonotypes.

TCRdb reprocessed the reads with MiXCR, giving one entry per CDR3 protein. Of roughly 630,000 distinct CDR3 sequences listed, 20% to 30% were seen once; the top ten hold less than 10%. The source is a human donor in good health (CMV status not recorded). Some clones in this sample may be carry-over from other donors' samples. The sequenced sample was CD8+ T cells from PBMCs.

DNA of the CDR3: TGTGCCAGCAGCTCCGGACCGGGGGACAAAAACATTCAGTACTTC. It yields the protein CASSSGPGDKNIQYF. The chain links TRBV3-1 to TRBJ2-4; a weak D match, TRBD2 (6 bases). CDR3 length equals 15 residues. In germline, CDR1 is LGHDT, CDR2 YNNKEL (reference sequence). Trimming shortened V by 5 bases and J by 3 bases, and 14 bases separated the two germline ends.